Listed here is a single TCR beta chain. TCRdb's copy holds only in-frame clones and misses some; the assay was immunoSEQ multiplex PCR. The table has 250,000 to 350,000 clones, 85% to 90% seen once. Followed longitudinally, the Seattle patients had been enrolled during active infection. This entry comes from a study of blood T cell repertoires in COVID-19. About the research overall: From T cells, B-cell-depleted T cells, or PBMCs came the material, which was cDNA or gDNA.

Germline-derived CDR1 and CDR2 are SNHLY and FYNNEI. With 6 bases clipped from V and 0 bases from J, the junction kept 5 bases outside the gene matches. This CDR3 region has 15 residues. The sequence derives from a woman aged 45-65 years with COVID-19, enrolled during active disease. The chain uses TRBV2 and TRBJ2-3; 8 bases match TRBD2. Sequencing was performed on peripheral blood. CDR3 in DNA: TGTGCCAGCAGATATAGCGGGAAAAGCACAGATACGCAGTATTTT. It yields the protein CASRYSGKSTDTQYF.